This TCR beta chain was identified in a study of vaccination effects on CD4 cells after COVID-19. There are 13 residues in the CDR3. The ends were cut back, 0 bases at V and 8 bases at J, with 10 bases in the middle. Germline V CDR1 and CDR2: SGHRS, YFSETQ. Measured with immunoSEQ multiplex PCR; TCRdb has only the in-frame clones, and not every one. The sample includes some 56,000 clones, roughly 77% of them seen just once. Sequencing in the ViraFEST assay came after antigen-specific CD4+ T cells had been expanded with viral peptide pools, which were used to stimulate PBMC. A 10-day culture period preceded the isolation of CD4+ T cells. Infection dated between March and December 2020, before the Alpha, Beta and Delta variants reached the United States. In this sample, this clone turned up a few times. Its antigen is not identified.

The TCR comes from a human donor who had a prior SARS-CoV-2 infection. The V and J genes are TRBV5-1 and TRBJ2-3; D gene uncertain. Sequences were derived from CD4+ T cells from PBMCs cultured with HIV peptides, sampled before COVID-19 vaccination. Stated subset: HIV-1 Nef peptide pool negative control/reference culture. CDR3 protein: CASSLVGVGTQYF. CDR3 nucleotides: TGCGCCAGCAGCTTGGTTGGTGTTGGTACGCAGTATTTT.